Each of the 10 T cell receptor beta chains below was sequenced from the same sample in a study of beta chain features in type 1 diabetes. Sequencing targeted expressed TCRB transcripts, as all isolated RNA had been reverse transcribed. Measured with immunoSEQ multiplex PCR; TCRdb has only the in-frame clones, and not every one. Of a few hundred thousand clones in the sample, 9.5% to 12% were seen once. The sequencing input was naive CD4+ T cells from blood. These receptors were taken from a woman aged 30 to 39 in good health.

The chain has TRBV6-6 and TRBJ1-2; no clear D. Germline loops: CDR1 MNHNY, CDR2 SVGAGI (reference sequence). This CDR3 region has 12 residues. Trimming took 7 bases from V and 0 from J, leaving 6 bases between them. Here the CDR3 DNA reads TGTGCCAGCACGAGGCCTAACTATGGCTACACCTTC. It codes for CASTRPNYGYTF.

The V call is TRBV9, the J call TRBJ2-1, with D possibly matching TRBD1 (6 bases). The CDR3 is 14 amino acids. In germline, CDR1 is SGDLS, CDR2 YYNGEE. V was pared by 4 bases and J by 1 base, with 9 bases between. CDR3 residues: CASSIQGSYNEQFF. The DNA for the CDR3 is TGTGCCAGCAGCATACAGGGATCCTACAATGAGCAGTTCTTC.

This clone has just a few counts. CDR3 loop: CASSPVTSEVGAQYF. CDR3 nucleotide sequence: TGTGCCAGCAGCCCCGTGACTAGCGAGGTTGGGGCCCAGTACTTC. The V call is TRBV6-6, the J call TRBJ2-5; TRBD2 aligns across 8 bases. This CDR3 is 15 amino acids long. CDR1 is MNHNY, CDR2 SVGAGI, per germline (reference sequence). V shed 6 bases and J 9 bases; nucleotides not matched to a gene: 15.

Only a few counts were recorded for this clone. The chain links TRBV6-5 to TRBJ2-7; 9 nucleotides match TRBD1. This CDR3 has 15 amino acids. The germline gives CDR1 MNHEY, CDR2 SVGAGI. J gave up 4 bases and V 4 bases, and 8 bases lay outside the gene matches. CDR3 in amino acids: CASSSRTGAVYEQYF. The CDR3 DNA is TGTGCCAGCAGTTCTCGGACAGGGGCTGTATACGAGCAGTACTTC.

In this sample, this clone turned up a few times. The chain recombines TRBV5-1 with TRBJ2-5; 10 bases fit TRBD1. This CDR3 is built from 14 residues. The V segment lost 6 bases and the J segment 5 bases; nucleotides outside the gene matches: 7. Per germline, CDR1 SGHRS and CDR2 YFSETQ. In DNA, the CDR3 is TGCGCCAGCACCACGACAGGGGGCGAGGAGACCCAGTACTTC. This gives the protein CASTTTGGEETQYF.

This clone was recorded a few times. The V call is TRBV5-1, the J call TRBJ2-3, with 8 nucleotides matching TRBD1. V dropped 4 bases and J dropped 5; count of bases not matched to a gene: 6. The CDR3 totals 14 residues. CDR1 SGHRS and CDR2 YFSETQ come from the germline V gene. CDR3 region: CASSPGQGGDTQYF. The CDR3 DNA follows: TGCGCCAGCAGCCCAGGACAGGGTGGAGATACGCAGTATTTT.

This clone was seen only a few times. This sequence joins TRBV19 and TRBJ2-1, with D unresolved. The CDR3 covers 16 residues. Germline V gene sequence: CDR1 LNHDA, CDR2 SQIVND (reference sequence). V was clipped by 1 base and J by 3 bases, with 13 bases between them. The DNA of the CDR3 is TGTGCCAGTAGTATAGGATCACGCCGACTCTACAATGAGCAGTTCTTC. This gives the protein CASSIGSRRLYNEQFF.

A few counts support this clone. The rearrangement joins TRBV7-3 to TRBJ2-7; D gene uncertain. The CDR3 spans 13 residues. Trimming removed 1 base from V and 7 bases from J, with 11 bases in between. Germline loops: CDR1 SGHTA, CDR2 FQGTGA. The CDR3: CASSLMGSGEQYF. The CDR3 DNA reads as TGTGCCAGCAGCTTAATGGGTTCGGGTGAGCAGTACTTC.

V and J are TRBV19 and TRBJ2-1, with TRBD1 matching 9 bases. The CDR3 consists of 15 residues. The V gene end was trimmed by 1 base and the J gene end by 3 bases; junction bases not matched to a gene: 1. Germline CDR1 and CDR2: LNHDA and SQIVND (reference sequence). The CDR3 coding sequence is TGTGCCAGTAGTATAGTGGGACAGGGCTACAATGAGCAGTTCTTC. Its translation: CASSIVGQGYNEQFF.

This clone has just a few counts. The chain recombines TRBV10-3 with TRBJ2-7; 13 bases are shared with TRBD2. The V segment lost 8 bases and the J segment 0 bases; nucleotides outside the gene matches: 4. Germline loops: CDR1 ENHRY, CDR2 SYGVKD. The CDR3 sequence is 15 residues long. The CDR3 sequence: CAIGGLAGDSYEQYF. The CDR3, as DNA: TGTGCCATCGGCGGACTAGCGGGAGACTCCTACGAGCAGTACTTC.